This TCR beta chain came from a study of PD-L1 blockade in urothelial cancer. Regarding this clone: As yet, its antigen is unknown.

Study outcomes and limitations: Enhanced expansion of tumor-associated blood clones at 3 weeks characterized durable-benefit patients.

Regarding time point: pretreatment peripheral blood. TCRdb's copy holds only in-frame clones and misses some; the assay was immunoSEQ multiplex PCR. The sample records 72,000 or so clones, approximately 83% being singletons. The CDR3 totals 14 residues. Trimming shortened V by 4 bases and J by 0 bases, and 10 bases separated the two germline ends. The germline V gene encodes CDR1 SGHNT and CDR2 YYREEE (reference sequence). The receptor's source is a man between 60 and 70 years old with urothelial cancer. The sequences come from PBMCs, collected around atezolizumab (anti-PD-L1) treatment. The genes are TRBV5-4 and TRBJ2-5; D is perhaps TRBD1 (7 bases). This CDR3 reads CASSAGQNQETQYF. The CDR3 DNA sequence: TGTGCCAGCAGCGCGGGACAGAACCAAGAGACCCAGTACTTC.